Shown below are 15 T cell receptor beta chains from a single sample sequenced in a study of shared clonotypes between healthy human individuals (TCRdb year 2020). Libraries came from the immunoSEQ multiplex PCR assay. The table was pulled from immuneACCESS by TCRdb, which kept in-frame rearrangements only. Such tables lose some clones; where checked, under half of the loss comes from unresolved V genes, and the rest has no known cause. Counted in this sample were hundreds of thousands of clones; around 73% of them appeared once. Roughly 2% of the sample comes from the top ten. Sample: memory CD4+ T cells sorted from blood. The label giving this sample's cell subset or site can be read as: CD45RA-negative fraction. Every receptor here comes from a woman aged 25 to 39 in good health.

With regard to this clone: The same CDR3 can be traced to other DNA sequences in this sample. CDR3 residues: CASSRGSYNEQFF. The CDR3 coding sequence is TGTGCCAGCAGCCGGGGGTCTTACAATGAGCAGTTCTTC. The chain combines TRBV14 with TRBJ2-1; D tentatively fits TRBD1 or TRBD2 (5 bases each). This CDR3 is built from 13 residues. In germline, CDR1 is SGHDN, CDR2 FVKESK. V lost 4 bases and J 4 bases, leaving 8 bases between the germline ends.

This clone was seen more than once but under ten times. V is TRBV5-1 and J is TRBJ2-6; D call uncertain. This CDR3 region has 14 residues. CDR1 is SGHRS, CDR2 YFSETQ, per germline. Trimming took 1 base from V and 2 from J, leaving 4 bases between them. Here the CDR3 DNA reads TGCGCCAGCAGCTTGACTGCTGGGGCCAACGTCCTGACTTTC. Translating gives CASSLTAGANVLTF.

V and J are TRBV7-9 and TRBJ2-7; 7 bases align to TRBD2. The CDR3 has 14 amino acids. In germline, CDR1 is SEHNR, CDR2 FQNEAQ (reference sequence). Losses at the gene ends were 4 bases for V and 6 bases for J; bases not matched to a gene: 9. The CDR3 reads CASSSLGGPSEQYF. CDR3 nucleotide sequence: TGTGCCAGCAGCTCCCTGGGAGGGCCGTCCGAGCAGTACTTC.

The CDR3 DNA follows: TGTGCCAGCAGTGAACGGACTAGCGGGAGAGCTGGCATAAAGACCCAGTACTTC. This codes for CASSERTSGRAGIKTQYF. The V gene is TRBV25-1, the J gene TRBJ2-5, with 13 bases lining up with TRBD2. The V segment lost 2 bases and the J segment 6 bases; nucleotides outside the gene matches: 12. The V gene's germline CDR1 is MGHDK and CDR2 SYGVNS. The CDR3 has 18 residues. The full variable domain, completed using reference TRBV25-1 and TRBJ2-5, is EADIYQTPRYLVIGTGKKITLECSQTMGHDKMYWYQQDPGMELHLIHYSYGVNSTEKGDLSSESTVSRIRTEHFPLTLESARPSHTSQYLCASSERTSGRAGIKTQYFGPGTRLLVL.

The J gene is TRBJ2-3, the V gene TRBV19, with 9 bases matching TRBD1. The germline V gene encodes CDR1 LNHDA and CDR2 SQIVND (reference sequence). The CDR3 length is 14 residues. V shed 5 bases, J shed 4 bases, and the junction held 4 bases outside the gene matches. CDR3 DNA: TGTGCCAGTAGTCCCCGGACAGGGGCAGATACGCAGTATTTT. It yields the protein CASSPRTGADTQYF.

Concerning this clone itself: The same CDR3 can be traced to other DNA sequences in this sample. This chain connects TRBV19 to TRBJ1-1; no clear D. CDR1 is LNHDA, CDR2 SQIVND, per germline (reference sequence). Between the trimmed V and J ends, which lost 3 bases and 0 bases, there was a span of 8 bases. This CDR3 has 14 residues. CDR3 DNA sequence: TGTGCCAGTAGTATTGGGCAGGTGAACACTGAAGCTTTCTTT. Translation gives CASSIGQVNTEAFF.

This chain uses TRBV5-4 with TRBJ2-1; D call uncertain. The ends were cut back, 0 bases at V and 12 bases at J, with 10 bases in the middle. The CDR3 is made up of 12 amino acids. Germline-derived CDR1 and CDR2 are SGHNT and YYREEE (reference sequence). CDR3 nucleotides: TGTGCCAGCAGCTTGGGCCAGAAGGTGCAGTTCTTC. This translates into CASSLGQKVQFF.

The chain joins TRBV19 to TRBJ2-2; D remains ambiguous. The CDR3 is made up of 14 amino acids. Trimming cost V 6 bases and J 1 base, with 9 bases left between them. Germline CDR1 and CDR2: LNHDA and SQIVND (reference sequence). The CDR3 reads CASRYGRNTGELFF. The CDR3 DNA sequence: TGTGCCAGTAGATACGGAAGGAACACCGGGGAGCTGTTTTTT.

The chain is built from TRBV5-1 and TRBJ2-3; tentatively, D is TRBD2 (5 bases). The V end was cut by 4 bases, the J end by 2 bases, with 14 bases between. The CDR3 has 15 amino acids. From germline, CDR1 is SGHRS and CDR2 YFSETQ. DNA for the CDR3: TGCGCCAGCAGCGAGGAACTAGTATCCACAGATACGCAGTATTTT. The encoded protein is CASSEELVSTDTQYF.

This clone was picked up one time. This rearrangement joins TRBV5-6 to TRBJ2-7; no reliable D call. This CDR3 region has 14 residues. The germline V gene encodes CDR1 SGHDT and CDR2 YYEEEE. V was cut by 3 bases and J by 2 bases, with 12 bases left in between. The CDR3 spells CASSYYSPAYEQYF. In DNA form, the CDR3 reads TGTGCCAGCAGCTACTACAGTCCGGCCTACGAGCAGTACTTC.

V is TRBV4-1 and J is TRBJ2-1, with D tentatively TRBD1 or TRBD2 (6 bases each). The CDR3 sequence is 15 residues long. CDR1 and CDR2 (germline): MGHRA, YSYEKL. V was shortened by 1 base and J by 8 bases, with 15 bases between the two germline ends. CDR3 in DNA: TGCGCCAGCAGCCAAGTGCAGGGGAGGTGGTATGAGCAGTTCTTC. Translation gives CASSQVQGRWYEQFF.

This chain connects TRBV5-1 to TRBJ2-7, with a possible D match to TRBD2 (6 bases). Germline CDR1 and CDR2: SGHRS and YFSETQ. The ends were cut back, 3 bases at V and 6 bases at J, with 16 bases in the middle. This CDR3 has 14 residues. This CDR3 is CASSYGTAGGEQYF. The CDR3 DNA reads TGCGCCAGCAGCTACGGGACTGCCGGGGGCGAGCAGTACTTC.

The chain links TRBV14 to TRBJ2-6, with 8 bases that match TRBD1. Germline V CDR1 and CDR2: SGHDN, FVKESK. CDR3 size: 18 residues. Germline trimming cut 3 bases from V and 2 bases from J; bases unmatched to any gene: 9. CDR3 coding DNA: TGTGCCAGCAGCCAGGGGCAGGGGGCTTTTGCTGGGGCCAACGTCCTGACTTTC. Its translation is CASSQGQGAFAGANVLTF.

The V and J genes are TRBV5-1 and TRBJ1-1; possible D gene TRBD1, 5 bases. V was clipped by 3 bases and J by 4 bases, with 16 bases between them. The CDR3 runs 15 residues. Germline V gene lookup returns CDR1 SGHRS and CDR2 YFSETQ. The CDR3 is CASSSGVGGSTEAFF. CDR3 in DNA: TGCGCCAGCAGCTCTGGGGTGGGGGGTAGCACTGAAGCTTTCTTT.

The rearrangement links TRBV5-1 to TRBJ1-2; 10 bases fit TRBD1. The length of the CDR3 is 14 residues. Germline V gene sequence: CDR1 SGHRS, CDR2 YFSETQ. Germline trimming cut 4 bases from V and 3 bases from J; bases unmatched to any gene: 3. The CDR3 DNA is TGCGCCAGCAGCCCAGGGACAGGGGACTATGGCTACACCTTC. Amino acid sequence: CASSPGTGDYGYTF.